A single T cell receptor (beta chain) is shown here with its context. The CDR3 end lies 3 residues beyond the end of the read and is filled in from the germline J gene. The data were taken from a study of T cells in women clearing cervical HPV infection. The repertoire was sequenced with immunoSEQ multiplex PCR; TCRdb's copy has only in-frame clones and lacks some. This sample contains around 25,000 clones. CDR3 length: 16 residues. J was trimmed by 4 bases and V by 3 bases; bases with no gene match: 10. The V call is TRBV12-3 or TRBV12-4, the J call TRBJ1-2, with 8 bases aligning to TRBD1. The sequence derives from a woman aged 18 to 75 with a cervical HPV16 infection that either progressed to CIN3+ or cleared (not recorded which). Sequenced material: blood buffy coat. The sequenced CDR3 bases are TGTGCCAGCAGTTTTGCCCCGGGACAGGACTTCTATGGC. Translation gives CASSFAPGQDFYG. Given in full, the CDR3 is CASSFAPGQDFYGYTF.